The 26 T cell receptor beta chains below were found in one sample sequenced in a study of T cell repertoires in cytomegalovirus infection (dated 2019 in TCRdb). TCRdb shows the sequencer as Illumina HiSeq 1500. The public reads were reanalyzed by TCRdb: fastp trimming at Q25, MiXCR alignment, in-frame beta chains only. Every CDR3 protein is listed once, alongside the most common genes and DNA of its rows. A total of over 150,000 distinct CDR3 sequences appear in this sample, roughly 14% of them only once. The ten largest clones represent 25% to 30% of the sample. Input material: PBMCs. Receptor source: a human donor in good health (CMV status not recorded). Some clones in this sample may be carry-over from other donors' samples.

This clonotype was seen more than once but under ten times. The chain combines TRBV5-6 with TRBJ2-7; perhaps TRBD1 as D (5 bases). CDR3 length: 14 residues. V was trimmed by 4 bases and J by 6 bases, leaving 17 bases between them. CDR1 and CDR2 from the germline V gene are SGHDT and YYEEEE. The CDR3 nucleotides are TGTGCCAGCAGCACACCAGGGCTGTTTACCGAGCAGTACTTC. This codes for CASSTPGLFTEQYF.

This clonotype was seen many times. This chain uses TRBV14 with TRBJ2-7, with 10 bases identical to TRBD2. Germline CDR1 SGHDN, CDR2 FVKESK. With 1 base clipped from V and 3 bases from J, the junction kept 3 bases outside the gene matches. This CDR3 region has 15 residues. The CDR3 region has the DNA TGTGCCAGCAGCCAAGGGGTAGCGGGAGGCTACGAGCAGTACTTC. Translation: CASSQGVAGGYEQYF.

This clonotype was observed at least ten times. The rearrangement joins TRBV7-2 to TRBJ1-6, with D possibly TRBD1 on 6 matching bases. CDR1 is SGHTA and CDR2 is FQGNSA in the germline V gene. The CDR3 runs to 12 residues. V was cut by 6 bases and J by 12 bases, with 12 bases left in between. In nucleotides, the CDR3 is TGTGCCAGCAGTAGGGACACCAAACCCCTCCACTTT. Translated: CASSRDTKPLHF.

In this sample, this clonotype turned up a few times. V and J are TRBV29-1 and TRBJ2-1, with TRBD2 matching 13 bases. Germline CDR1 reads SQVTM; CDR2 reads ANQGSEA. V gave up 5 bases and J gave up 8 bases; unmatched junction bases: 3. There are 13 residues in the CDR3. DNA for the CDR3: TGCAGCGTTCGGACTAGCGGGAGACATGAGCAGTTCTTC. As protein: CSVRTSGRHEQFF.

In this sample, this clonotype turned up a few times. This chain joins TRBV29-1 and TRBJ2-3; D not resolved. V lost 8 bases, J lost 3 bases, and 9 bases lay in between. The CDR3 runs 11 residues. Looked up from germline, CDR1 is SQVTM and CDR2 is ANQGSEA. CDR3 nucleotide sequence: TGCAGCATATCGCTGACAGATACGCAGTATTTT. Its translation is CSISLTDTQYF.

This clonotype was seen only a few times. The V call is TRBV7-3, the J call TRBJ1-1; D uncertain. With 4 bases removed from V and 1 base from J, the gap between germline ends came to 10 bases. CDR3 length equals 14 residues. CDR1 is SGHTA, CDR2 FQGTGA, per germline. This CDR3 reads CASSSLDGNTEAFF. The CDR3 DNA follows: TGTGCCAGCAGCTCCTTGGACGGGAACACTGAAGCTTTCTTT.

This clonotype was seen only a few times. V and J are TRBV5-6 and TRBJ1-1, with D possibly TRBD1 on 5 matching bases. V lost 2 bases, J lost 1 base, and 9 bases lay in between. Germline CDR1 reads SGHDT; CDR2 reads YYEEEE. The CDR3 loop spans 14 amino acids. This CDR3 reads CASSLRTKNTEAFF. CDR3 in DNA: TGTGCCAGCAGCTTAAGGACAAAGAACACTGAAGCTTTCTTT.

The J gene is TRBJ1-2, the V gene TRBV29-1; the D gene is possibly TRBD1 (6 bases). Germline values: CDR1 SQVTM, CDR2 ANQGSEA. With 7 bases removed from V and 10 bases from J, the gap between germline ends came to 22 bases. This CDR3 has 13 residues. CDR3 sequence (DNA): TGCAGCGGGGGTCCGGACAGCGGTCTCGCCTACACCTTC. Encoded protein: CSGGPDSGLAYTF.

This clonotype has a handful of counts. The chain uses TRBV7-9 and TRBJ2-7; no clear D gene. V was clipped by 0 bases and J by 3 bases, with 3 bases between them. The V gene's germline CDR1 is SEHNR and CDR2 FQNEAQ (reference sequence). The CDR3 runs to 12 residues. CDR3 in amino acids: CASSLAVYEQYF. As DNA, the CDR3 is TGTGCCAGCAGCTTAGCAGTCTACGAGCAGTACTTC.

This clonotype has just a few counts. The chain recombines TRBV28 with TRBJ1-4; no clear D gene. Between the trimmed V and J ends, which lost 2 bases and 8 bases, there was a span of 12 bases. The CDR3 has 14 residues. Germline lookup yields CDR1 MDHEN and CDR2 SYDVKM. CDR3 sequence (DNA): TGTGCCAGCAGTTTACAAGGATCGAGAGAAAAACTGTTTTTT. Amino acids: CASSLQGSREKLFF.

V usage is TRBV2 and J usage is TRBJ2-7; unclear D gene. The V gene's germline CDR1 is SNHLY and CDR2 FYNNEI. The CDR3 sequence is 10 residues long. V lost 6 bases and J lost 5, with 5 bases in between. The CDR3 nucleotides read TGTGCCAGCAGAGGCGACGAGCAGTACTTC. It specifies CASRGDEQYF.

This clonotype was counted only a few times. The V gene is TRBV5-4, the J gene TRBJ2-1; D uncertain. V lost 0 bases and J lost 6, with 7 bases in between. The CDR3 consists of 13 residues. CDR1 and CDR2 (germline): SGHNT, YYREEE (reference sequence). This chain's CDR3 is CASSLVYGNEQFF. For the CDR3, the DNA is TGTGCCAGCAGCTTGGTGTATGGCAATGAGCAGTTCTTC. The whole variable domain, remainder taken from reference TRBV5-4 and TRBJ2-1, is ETGVTQSPTHLIKTRGQQVTLRCSSQSGHNTVSWYQQALGQGPQFIFQYYREEENGRGNFPPRFSGLQFPNYSSELNVNALELDDSALYLCASSLVYGNEQFFGPGTRLTVL.

V usage is TRBV7-3 and J usage is TRBJ2-7, with D hard to call. The V gene lost 1 base and the J gene lost 5 bases, with 9 bases spanning the gap. Germline V CDR1 and CDR2: SGHTA, FQGTGA. This CDR3 region has 13 residues. CDR3 sequence: CASSLSGWHEQYF. In DNA, the CDR3 is TGTGCCAGCAGCTTAAGCGGATGGCACGAGCAGTACTTC.

To note about this clonotype: A read error is possible here, since a much larger clone lies one base away. The chain joins TRBV7-4 to TRBJ1-1; D possibly corresponds to TRBD1 (5 bases). Germline-derived CDR1 and CDR2 are SGHVT and SQSDAQ. The CDR3 is 14 residues long. Trimming removed 5 bases from V and 7 bases from J, with 17 bases in between. The CDR3 loop reads CASSTPSRVLEAFF. DNA of the CDR3: TGTGCCAGCAGCACACCCAGCAGGGTGCTTGAAGCTTTCTTT.

CDR3 amino acids: CASSSGGLSNEQFF. Written as DNA, the CDR3 is TGTGCCAGCAGCTCCGGGGGCCTGAGCAATGAGCAGTTCTTC. J is TRBJ2-1 and V is TRBV7-9; D is possibly TRBD1 or TRBD2 (6 bases each). The CDR3 has 14 residues. Germline CDR1 is SEHNR and CDR2 is FQNEAQ (reference sequence). The V and J ends lost 4 bases and 6 bases respectively, with 13 bases between them.

This clonotype turned up a few times. The chain joins TRBV7-9 to TRBJ2-7, with 9 bases fitting TRBD2. The CDR3 totals 14 residues. V gave up 5 bases and J gave up 5 bases; unmatched junction bases: 7. CDR1 is SEHNR and CDR2 is FQNEAQ in the germline V gene (reference sequence). The DNA for the CDR3 is TGTGCCAGCAGCGTTAGCGGGAGTAACCACGAGCAGTACTTC. Protein sequence: CASSVSGSNHEQYF.

This clonotype was seen repeatedly, ten times or more. The chain is built from TRBV7-9 and TRBJ2-4, with D possibly being TRBD2 (7 bases). This CDR3 is built from 14 residues. The germline V gene encodes CDR1 SEHNR and CDR2 FQNEAQ (reference sequence). V was clipped by 5 bases and J by 9 bases, with 17 bases between them. CDR3 DNA: TGTGCCAGCAGCCTCGGGGGGCTGTACGGCATTCAGTACTTC. Its protein product is CASSLGGLYGIQYF. Full variable domain (rest looked up from reference TRBV7-9 and TRBJ2-4): DTGVSQNPRHKITKRGQNVTFRCDPISEHNRLYWYRQTLGQGPEFLTYFQNEAQLEKSRLLSDRFSAERPKGSFSTLEIQRTEQGDSAMYLCASSLGGLYGIQYFGAGTRLSVL.

The chain couples TRBV5-1 to TRBJ2-5, with 7 nucleotides matching TRBD1. This CDR3 comprises 14 residues. V lost 4 bases to trimming and J lost 5 bases; unmatched junction nucleotides: 8. Per the germline V gene, CDR1 is SGHRS and CDR2 is YFSETQ. The CDR3 sequence is CASSRDRVDETQYF. CDR3 coding DNA: TGCGCCAGCAGCCGAGACAGGGTGGATGAGACCCAGTACTTC.

This clonotype was detected ten times or more. The chain combines TRBV28 with TRBJ1-5; a possible D gene is TRBD1 (5 bases). Deletions cut 8 bases from V and 7 bases from J, with 27 bases between. This CDR3 has 17 amino acids. CDR1 and CDR2 from the germline V gene are MDHEN and SYDVKM. As DNA, the CDR3 is TGTGCCAGCCTCTTCGACCGAAAAAGACAGAACAACCAGCCCCAGCATTTT. As protein: CASLFDRKRQNNQPQHF. Full variable domain (rest looked up from reference TRBV28 and TRBJ1-5): DVKVTQSSRYLVKRTGEKVFLECVQDMDHENMFWYRQDPGLGLRLIYFSYDVKMKEKGDIPEGYSVSREKKERFSLILESASTNQTSMYLCASLFDRKRQNNQPQHFGDGTRLSIL.

The chain carries TRBV28 and TRBJ2-5; maybe TRBD2 (5 bases). Germline assignment: CDR1 MDHEN and CDR2 SYDVKM. The germline V and J ends were trimmed by 4 bases and 5 bases, with 11 bases remaining between them. The CDR3 is 13 amino acids. The CDR3 reads CASSSERLETQYF. The CDR3 DNA reads TGTGCCAGCAGTTCGGAGCGGCTGGAGACCCAGTACTTC. Together with reference TRBV28 and TRBJ2-5, the CDR3 gives the full variable domain: DVKVTQSSRYLVKRTGEKVFLECVQDMDHENMFWYRQDPGLGLRLIYFSYDVKMKEKGDIPEGYSVSREKKERFSLILESASTNQTSMYLCASSSERLETQYFGPGTRLLVL.

This clonotype occurred many times. This chain joins TRBV19 and TRBJ2-1, with 8 bases that match TRBD1. V trimming: 7 bases; J trimming: 5 bases; junction bases outside the gene matches: 7. This CDR3 has 14 amino acids. CDR1 and CDR2 from the germline V gene are LNHDA and SQIVND (reference sequence). CDR3 sequence (DNA): TGTGCCAGTACGATGCCAGGGGGCCACAATGAGCAGTTCTTC. The encoded protein is CASTMPGGHNEQFF.

V is TRBV5-4 and J is TRBJ2-1, with D possibly TRBD1 on 6 matching bases. CDR3 length: 12 residues. Looked up from germline, CDR1 is SGHNT and CDR2 is YYREEE (reference sequence). The CDR3 loop reads CISGASYNEQFF. CDR3 coding DNA: TGTATCTCAGGGGCCTCCTACAATGAGCAGTTCTTC.

This chain links TRBV20-1 with TRBJ2-3; D is possibly TRBD1 (6 bases). Germline V gene sequence: CDR1 DFQATT, CDR2 SNEGSKA (reference sequence). This CDR3 has 14 residues. Trimming removed 5 bases from V and 2 bases from J, with 14 bases in between. The CDR3 nucleotides are TGCAGTGCTTGCGACAGGAAGAACACAGATACGCAGTATTTT. Translated, it gives CSACDRKNTDTQYF.

This clonotype came up many times. This sequence joins TRBV6-1 and TRBJ2-2, with 8 nucleotides matching TRBD2. The germline CDR1 and CDR2 sequences are MNHNS and SASEGT. The V segment lost 6 bases and the J segment 4 bases; nucleotides outside the gene matches: 7. The CDR3 totals 15 residues. DNA for the CDR3: TGTGCCAGCAGGACGGGGGGGGCAGTCACCGGGGAGCTGTTTTTT. It yields the protein CASRTGGAVTGELFF.

This clonotype was observed at least ten times. The chain recombines TRBV7-8 with TRBJ1-2; unclear D gene. The CDR3 spans 14 residues. V was pared by 0 bases and J by 2 bases, with 7 bases between. The germline V gene has CDR1 SGHVS and CDR2 FQNEAQ. The CDR3 here is CASSLAGRNYGYTF. CDR3 DNA sequence: TGTGCCAGCAGCTTAGCGGGCCGAAACTATGGCTACACCTTC.

This clonotype was seen a few times. This chain uses TRBV27 with TRBJ2-7, with 8 bases fitting TRBD1. The CDR3 runs to 14 residues. V lost 6 bases and J lost 3; bases outside the gene matches: 7. Germline assignment: CDR1 MNHEY and CDR2 SMNVEV (reference sequence). CDR3 region: CASRELGQVYEQYF. CDR3 nucleotide sequence: TGTGCCAGCAGGGAATTGGGACAGGTCTACGAGCAGTACTTC.